These 15 T cell receptor beta chains share one sample of origin, sequenced in a study of blood T cell repertoires in COVID-19. Sequencing used immunoSEQ multiplex PCR; TCRdb keeps in-frame clones, though not all of them. The sample shows roughly 430,000 clones, 88% of them seen only once. The sequenced sample consisted of PBMCs or T cells enriched from blood (not recorded which). These receptors all stem from a woman in her 40s with acute COVID-19.

This chain joins TRBV19 and TRBJ2-2; tentative D call: TRBD1 (6 bases). CDR3 size: 16 residues. Germline assignment: CDR1 LNHDA and CDR2 SQIVND (reference sequence). Trimming stripped 4 bases from V and 0 bases from J, with 12 bases between. CDR3 nucleotide sequence: TGTGCCAGTAGTACCAGGACAGCCACGAACACCGGGGAGCTGTTTTTT. Translation gives CASSTRTATNTGELFF.

The chain recombines TRBV30 with TRBJ1-1, with D maybe TRBD1 (6 bases). The CDR3 length is 12 residues. V was pared by 7 bases and J by 8 bases, with 17 bases between. CDR1 GTSNPN and CDR2 SVGIG come from the germline V gene (reference sequence). The CDR3 coding sequence is TGTGCCTCATCAAAGGGGGGGCCCGAAGCTTTCTTT. It yields the protein CASSKGGPEAFF.

The chain couples TRBV9 to TRBJ2-2, with D uncertain. Germline V CDR1 and CDR2: SGDLS, YYNGEE. This CDR3 region has 15 residues. Trimming removed 4 bases from V and 0 bases from J, with 10 bases in between. This chain's CDR3 is CASSPVSANTGELFF. CDR3 DNA sequence: TGTGCCAGCAGCCCGGTCAGCGCGAACACCGGGGAGCTGTTTTTT.

This clone was counted a few times. The chain couples TRBV11-2 to TRBJ1-1; no definite D call. Germline-derived CDR1 and CDR2 are SGHAT and FQNNGV. V lost 2 bases and J lost 5, with 6 bases in between. The CDR3 sequence is 12 residues long. Here the CDR3 reads CASSLRRTEAFF. DNA for the CDR3: TGTGCCAGCAGCTTACGGCGGACTGAAGCTTTCTTT.

This chain connects TRBV4-1 to TRBJ1-5; 8 bases line up with TRBD1. In germline, CDR1 is MGHRA, CDR2 YSYEKL. The CDR3 contains 16 residues. Trimming at V came to 0 bases and at J to 8 bases, leaving 9 bases not matched to a gene. In DNA, the CDR3 is TGCGCCAGCAGCCAAGAATGGACAGGGAGGTGGAAGCCCCAGCATTTT. Its protein product is CASSQEWTGRWKPQHF.

This clone was counted once. The chain has TRBV5-1 and TRBJ1-1; D not resolved. The CDR3 extends over 14 amino acids. V lost 0 bases to trimming and J lost 4 bases, with 10 bases between them. Germline values: CDR1 SGHRS, CDR2 YFSETQ. The DNA for the CDR3 is TGCGCCAGCAGCTTGGGGCCGGAGGGCACTGAAGCTTTCTTT. Its protein product is CASSLGPEGTEAFF.

This clone was seen a single time. V is TRBV6-4 and J is TRBJ1-1; D is ambiguous. The CDR3 extends over 11 amino acids. Per the germline V gene, CDR1 is MRHNA and CDR2 is SNTAGT. V was pared by 2 bases and J by 10 bases, with 8 bases between. The CDR3 loop is CASSDGLRAFF. In DNA, the CDR3 is TGTGCCAGCAGTGACGGGCTTAGAGCTTTCTTT.

This clone was counted once. The chain recombines TRBV3-1 (or the pseudogene TRBV3-2) with TRBJ2-7, with D tentatively TRBD1 (6 bases). Germline-derived CDR1 and CDR2 are LGHDT and YNNKEL (reference sequence). Trimming stripped 1 base from V and 5 bases from J, with 18 bases between. CDR3 length: 16 residues. CDR3: CASSQALGNAGDEQYF. The CDR3 nucleotides are TGTGCCAGCAGCCAAGCTTTAGGGAACGCAGGGGACGAGCAGTACTTC.

The chain combines TRBV19 with TRBJ1-6, with TRBD1 as a possible D gene (6 bases). With 7 bases removed from V and 8 bases from J, the gap between germline ends came to 15 bases. CDR3 size: 14 residues. Germline values: CDR1 LNHDA, CDR2 SQIVND (reference sequence). The CDR3: CASTQQAGDSPLHF. In nucleotides, the CDR3 is TGTGCCAGTACCCAGCAGGCAGGGGATTCACCCCTCCACTTT.

This chain connects TRBV18 to TRBJ1-2; D is ambiguous. V gave up 3 bases and J gave up 8 bases, with 16 bases separating them. This CDR3 is 14 amino acids long. Germline V CDR1 and CDR2: KGHSH, LQKENI. The CDR3 bases are TGTGCCAGCTCACCTAGTCGGTCTGAGGAGGGCTACACCTTC. Its protein product is CASSPSRSEEGYTF.

The J gene is TRBJ2-1, the V gene TRBV3-1 (or the pseudogene TRBV3-2); TRBD2 agrees at 7 bases. CDR1 is LGHDT and CDR2 is YNNKEL in the germline V gene (reference sequence). V shed 1 base and J 0 bases; nucleotides not matched to a gene: 6. The CDR3 length is 17 residues. The CDR3 is CASSQAGGGYSYNEQFF. The CDR3 bases are TGTGCCAGCAGCCAAGCTGGCGGGGGATACTCCTACAATGAGCAGTTCTTC.

CDR3 nucleotides: TGTGCCAGCAGCGTAGGCTGGGGCAGAGCGAACACTGAAGCTTTCTTT. Translated: CASSVGWGRANTEAFF. The genes are TRBV9 and TRBJ1-1, with a tentative D call TRBD1 (5 bases). The CDR3 is 16 amino acids. Looked up from germline, CDR1 is SGDLS and CDR2 is YYNGEE. V was clipped by 0 bases and J by 1 base, with 13 bases between them.

This clone showed up just once. The chain has TRBV30 and TRBJ2-5; 7 bases are a match to TRBD1. V lost 4 bases, J lost 2 bases, and 7 bases stayed unmatched. The V gene's germline CDR1 is GTSNPN and CDR2 SVGIG (reference sequence). The CDR3 sequence is 14 residues long. CDR3 region: CAWTRDSLQETQYF. The CDR3 DNA reads as TGTGCCTGGACTAGGGACAGCCTACAAGAGACCCAGTACTTC.

V gene TRBV2 combines with J gene TRBJ1-6, with D unresolved. V was cut by 5 bases and J by 0 bases, with 11 bases left in between. Germline V CDR1 and CDR2: SNHLY, FYNNEI. The CDR3 covers 16 residues. The CDR3 DNA follows: TGTGCCAGCAGTCCCGGGGAGAGCTCCTATAATTCACCCCTCCACTTT. Amino acids: CASSPGESSYNSPLHF.

The chain combines TRBV4-1 with TRBJ2-3; D not resolved. CDR1 MGHRA and CDR2 YSYEKL come from the germline V gene. V gave up 0 bases and J gave up 3 bases, with 7 bases separating them. The CDR3 is 14 residues long. Here the CDR3 DNA reads TGCGCCAGCAGCCAAGAGTGGAGTACAGATACGCAGTATTTT. This gives the protein CASSQEWSTDTQYF.